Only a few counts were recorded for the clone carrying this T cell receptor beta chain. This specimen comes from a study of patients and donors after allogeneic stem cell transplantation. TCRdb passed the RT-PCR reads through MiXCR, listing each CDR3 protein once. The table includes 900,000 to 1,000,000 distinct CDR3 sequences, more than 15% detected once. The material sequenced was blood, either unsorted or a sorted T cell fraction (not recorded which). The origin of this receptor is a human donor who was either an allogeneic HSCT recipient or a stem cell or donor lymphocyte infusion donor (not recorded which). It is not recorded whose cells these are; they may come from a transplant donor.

The CDR3 reads CASSAGGQPQHF. CDR3 coding DNA: TGTGCCAGCAGCGCGGGGGGCCAGCCCCAGCATTTT. The chain recombines TRBV5-5 with TRBJ1-5; D is possibly TRBD1 (6 bases). V lost 4 bases, J lost 7 bases, and 9 bases lay in between. The germline V gene encodes CDR1 SGHKS and CDR2 YYEKEE (reference sequence). The CDR3 totals 12 residues. Based on the CDR3 plus reference TRBV5-5 and TRBJ1-5, the full variable domain is DAGVTQSPTHLIKTRGQQVTLRCSPISGHKSVSWYQQVLGQGPQFIFQYYEKEERGRGNFPDRFSARQFPNYSSELNVNALLLGDSALYLCASSAGGQPQHFGDGTRLSIL.